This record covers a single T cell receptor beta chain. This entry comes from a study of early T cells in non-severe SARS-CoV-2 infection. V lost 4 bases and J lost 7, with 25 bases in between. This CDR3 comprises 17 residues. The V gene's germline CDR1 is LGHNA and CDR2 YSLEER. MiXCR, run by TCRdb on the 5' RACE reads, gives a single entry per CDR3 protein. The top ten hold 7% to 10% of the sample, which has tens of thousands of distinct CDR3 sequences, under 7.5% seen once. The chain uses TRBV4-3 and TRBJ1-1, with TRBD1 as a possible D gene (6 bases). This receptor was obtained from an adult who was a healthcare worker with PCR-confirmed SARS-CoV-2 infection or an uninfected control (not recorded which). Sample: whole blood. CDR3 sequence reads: CASSLVRWQGIANEAFF. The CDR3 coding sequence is TGCGCCAGCAGCCTTGTACGGTGGCAGGGGATCGCCAATGAAGCTTTCTTT.